This T cell receptor beta chain is from a study of blood T cell repertoires in COVID-19. Background on the study: Acute and convalescent COVID-19 samples came from the United States, Italy and Spain. Nucleic acid was either cDNA or gDNA, and it came from T cells, B-cell-depleted T cells, or PBMCs.

Germline CDR1 and CDR2: LGHNA and YNFKEQ. The CDR3 is made up of 18 amino acids. The trim removed 2 bases at V and 1 base at J, leaving 9 bases unmatched. In the authors' methods: Amplification of reference gene primers provided the estimated nucleated cell counts. Produced via immunoSEQ multiplex PCR; TCRdb's table is partial and in-frame only. V and J calls and clone size come straight from that table; D and trimming were deduced from the DNA. The repertoire consists of more than 200,000 clones, with 88% occurring once and the leading ten covering roughly 0.69%. This receptor was identified in a man aged 35 to 55 with acute or convalescent COVID-19. This rearrangement joins TRBV4-2 to TRBJ2-2, with 8 positions matching TRBD2. Material for sequencing was peripheral blood. CDR3 sequence: CASSQLQLAEGNTGELFF. CDR3 DNA: TGTGCCAGCAGCCAACTACAACTAGCGGAAGGGAACACCGGGGAGCTGTTTTTT.